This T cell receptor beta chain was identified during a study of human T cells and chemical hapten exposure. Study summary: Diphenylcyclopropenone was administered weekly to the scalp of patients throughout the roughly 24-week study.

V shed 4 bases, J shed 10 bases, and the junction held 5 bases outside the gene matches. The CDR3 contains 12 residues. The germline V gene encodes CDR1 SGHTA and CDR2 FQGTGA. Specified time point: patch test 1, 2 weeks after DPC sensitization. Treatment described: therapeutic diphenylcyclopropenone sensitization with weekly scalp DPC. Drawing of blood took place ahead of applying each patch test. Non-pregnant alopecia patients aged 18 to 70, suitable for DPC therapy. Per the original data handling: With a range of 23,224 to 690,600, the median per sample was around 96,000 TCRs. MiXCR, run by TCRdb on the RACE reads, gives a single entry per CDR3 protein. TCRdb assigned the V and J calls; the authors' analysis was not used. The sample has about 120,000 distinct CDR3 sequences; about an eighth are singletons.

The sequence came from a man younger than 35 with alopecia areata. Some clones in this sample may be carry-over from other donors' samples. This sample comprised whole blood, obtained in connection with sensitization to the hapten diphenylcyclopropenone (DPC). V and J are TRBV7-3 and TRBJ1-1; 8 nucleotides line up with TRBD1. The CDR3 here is CASSSRTGIAFF. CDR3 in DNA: TGTGCCAGCAGCTCTAGGACAGGGATAGCTTTCTTT.